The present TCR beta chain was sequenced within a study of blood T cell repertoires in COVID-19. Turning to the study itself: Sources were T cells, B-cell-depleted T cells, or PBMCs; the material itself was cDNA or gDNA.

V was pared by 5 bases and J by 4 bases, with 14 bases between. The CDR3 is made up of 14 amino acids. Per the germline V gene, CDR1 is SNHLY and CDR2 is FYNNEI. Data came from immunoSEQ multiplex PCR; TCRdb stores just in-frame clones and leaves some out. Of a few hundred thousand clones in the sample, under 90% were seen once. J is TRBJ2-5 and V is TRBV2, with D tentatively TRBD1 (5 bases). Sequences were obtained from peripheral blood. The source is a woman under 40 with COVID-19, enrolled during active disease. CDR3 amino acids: CASSSGRARETQYF. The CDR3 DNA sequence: TGTGCCAGCAGTTCGGGCAGGGCGCGAGAGACCCAGTACTTC.